This is a list of T cell receptor beta chains from one sample in a study of Graves' ophthalmopathy and Graves' hyperthyroidism. TCRdb reanalysed the multiplex PCR reads using MiXCR and keeps one entry per CDR3 protein. The repertoire holds hundreds of thousands of distinct CDR3 sequences, with 22% as singletons. Input material: peripheral blood. The receptor set was obtained from a woman between 18 and 29 years old with stable Graves' hyperthyroidism. Some clones in this sample may be carry-over from other donors' samples. Each CDR3 is given with its conserved first and last residue. A D gene is named only where the DNA matches it firmly. The size entry is marked missing in some rows and otherwise reads once, few, many or a size class.

d_call,j_call,cdr3_length,clone_size,v_call,cdr3_nt,cdr3_aa
TRBD1,TRBJ1-6,14,many,TRBV20-1,TGCAGTGCCGAGGGGGCCGCCGATAATTCACCCCTCCACTTT,CSAEGAADNSPLHF
TRBD1,TRBJ1-1,16,few,TRBV28,TGTGCCAGCAGCTTAGGACAGGGGCCCCTGAACACTGAAGCTTTCTTT,CASSLGQGPLNTEAFF
-,TRBJ2-7,13,-,TRBV6-1,TGTGCCATCAGTGATCCTAGCTCCTACGAGCAGTACTTC,CAISDPSSYEQYF
-,TRBJ2-5,16,-,TRBV6-1,TGTGCCAGCAGTGAAAGGTTGGGCGGCAGATCCGAGACCCAGTACTTC,CASSERLGGRSETQYF
-,TRBJ2-2,15,many,TRBV28,TGTGCCAGCAGTTTGTTAGGGGGGTACGCCGGGGAGCTGTTTTTT,CASSLLGGYAGELFF
-,TRBJ1-3,13,many,TRBV20-1,TGCAGTGCTACCCAGGGGATTGGAAACACCATATATTTT,CSATQGIGNTIYF
TRBD1,TRBJ1-2,14,many,TRBV28,TGTGCCAGCAGTATAAACAGGGGTCTCTATGGCTACACCTTC,CASSINRGLYGYTF
-,TRBJ1-2,14,-,TRBV12-3/TRBV12-4,TGTGCCAGCAGTTTGGGCAGAATTCTTTATGGCTACACCTTC,CASSLGRILYGYTF
TRBD1,TRBJ1-2,15,many,TRBV27,TGTGCCAGCAGTTTATCGGCCGGGACAGATTATGGCTACACCTTC,CASSLSAGTDYGYTF
-,TRBJ2-5,14,many,TRBV12-3/TRBV12-4,TGTGCCAGCAGTAAACAGGGTTTGGAGGAGACCCAGTACTTC,CASSKQGLEETQYF
-,TRBJ2-7,13,many,TRBV2,TGTGCCAGCAGCAGGACAGAGGGCGGCGAGCAGTACTTC,CASSRTEGGEQYF
-,TRBJ1-1,16,-,TRBV27,TGTGCCAGCAGTCCCAATCCGGGACGGGGGAACACTGAAGCTTTCTTT,CASSPNPGRGNTEAFF
-,TRBJ1-6,17,many,TRBV10-3,TGTGCCATCAGTGAGTCGGTCGGGGGAGGAGCGGATTCACCCCTCCACTTT,CAISESVGGGADSPLHF
TRBD1,TRBJ1-5,15,-,TRBV19,TGTGCCAGTAGTATTGTGGGGACAGTCAATCAGCCCCAGCATTTT,CASSIVGTVNQPQHF
-,TRBJ1-1,18,-,TRBV5-1,TGCGCCAGCAGCTCCCCCAACGCGAAGACAGCCCCGAACACTGAAGCTTTCTTT,CASSSPNAKTAPNTEAFF
TRBD2,TRBJ2-7,16,many,TRBV3-1,TGTGCCAGCAGCCAAGAAGGTAGCGGGGGGCCCTACGAGCAGTACTTC,CASSQEGSGGPYEQYF